This section outlines one T cell receptor (beta chain) sequence together with its context. Antigen: not known. Time point described: week 35, safety follow-up. Vaccinated patients received 300 ug of mutant IDH1 20-mer peptide per dose, with topical imiquimod. Deletions cut 6 bases from V and 2 bases from J, with 16 bases between. The CDR3 totals 15 residues. Germline CDR1 reads SNHLY; CDR2 reads FYNNEI. These data come from a study of a mutant IDH1 vaccine in newly diagnosed glioma. As for the study in general: First vaccine doses came 4-6 weeks after radiotherapy alone, or with temozolomide cycles. Receipt of radiotherapy, temozolomide, or both preceded the study, and most received both.

Clones were read by immunoSEQ multiplex PCR, and TCRdb kept only the in-frame ones, dropping some. Among about 33,000 clones, around 77% were seen once, and the ten largest hold 3% to 3.5%. Study-wide points: Immune responses induced by vaccination arose in 93.3% of the patients.

This clonotype originated in a man aged 35-49 years with glioma. Some clones in this sample may be carry-over from other donors' samples. The V call is TRBV2, the J call TRBJ1-2, with D perhaps matching TRBD1 (5 bases). The specimen comprised PBMCs, sampled from a glioma patient whose treatment included an IDH1 peptide vaccine. The CDR3 sequence is CASRSGPQKNYGYTF. The CDR3 DNA is TGTGCCAGCAGGTCGGGACCCCAAAAGAACTATGGCTACACCTTC.